The text below deals with one T cell receptor beta chain. Which antigen it targets is not known. Base qualities are not recorded, but no much larger clone differs from it by a single base. The receptor library was made with the immunoSEQ multiplex PCR assay. Sourced from immuneACCESS, this table was stored by TCRdb with only in-frame sequences that have V and J called. A share of the clones is absent; for the studies checked, an unresolved V gene accounts for under half, and the remainder has no known explanation. The sample includes about 180,000 clones, with roughly 90% observed a single time. In total, the top ten clones hold approximately 1.5% of the sample. V lost 3 bases and J lost 6 bases, and the count of bases not matched to a germline gene is 6. CDR1 SGHNT and CDR2 YENEEA were looked up in the germline V gene. The CDR3 starts with the cysteine, ends with the phenylalanine, and has 15 residues. Only the CDR3 DNA stays, 45 bases, in frame from base 1.

These data are taken from a study of control samples from healthy donors and cancer patients (dated by TCRdb to between 2020 and 2021). This sequence was found in a woman in her forties or fifties in good health. What was sequenced was blood. The chain joins TRBV11-3 to TRBJ2-2; 8 nucleotides in the junction match TRBD2. The CDR3 reads as follows: CASSFNIAGPGELFF. The nucleotide sequence reads as follows: TGTGCCAGCAGCTTTAACATAGCGGGACCCGGGGAGCTGTTTTTT.